This note documents a single T cell receptor beta chain sequence. Its specific antigen is unknown. One base away there is no much larger clone; base qualities are not given. At the DNA level, this CDR3 is encoded by other sequences in the same sample as well. This sample stems from a study of beta chain features in type 1 diabetes (dated by TCRdb to the late 2010s). In terms of the full investigation: Mean age, gender distribution, total cell number and subset yield were not different between patients and healthy donors. Across all samples, approximately 100 million sorted cells were examined, and cell number per subset correlated strongly with RNA yield. In the study, TCRB repertoires of sorted circulating CD4+ T cell subsets from recently diagnosed type 1 diabetes patients were compared with those of matched healthy donors. Regulatory and stem cell-like memory subsets were obtained from only 8 patients and roughly eight healthy donors, while naive and central memory subsets were obtained from all 28 donors. The research as a whole found: At VDJ recombination sites, patients with type 1 diabetes made fewer insertions and deleted more nucleotides, a pattern implying thymic rearrangement abnormalities. HLA sub-analyses involved small numbers of individuals, so any influence of HLA type on TCRB rearrangement remained unresolved. Because cDNA was sequenced instead of genomic DNA, highly expressing activated cells could be over-represented, though the groups showed no difference in activation or CD3 levels. PCR might favor shorter templates, but patient and control samples were amplified and corrected together, so any skew would affect both groups equally. Type 1 diabetes patients showed a moderate but significant shortening of TCRB CDR3 length in all four CD4+ subsets. The naive, central memory and regulatory TCRB repertoires appeared to resemble one another more closely among patients than among healthy donors.

V loses 6 bases, J loses 1 base, and the germline ends lie 3 bases apart. Reading the germline V gene gives CDR1 MNHEY and CDR2 SVGAGI. The CDR3 goes from the cysteine to the phenylalanine over 12 residues. Only the CDR3 portion is preserved as DNA: 36 bases, with reading frame beginning at the first base. Each donor gave one peripheral blood draw, around 0.12 L on average, collected into heparinised tubes. A BD FACSAria II and a panel including CD45RO, CCR7, CD25, CD127, CD95 and CD27 were used to sort naive, central memory, regulatory and stem cell-like memory CD4+ T cells. Purity was above 95% for every sorted population. Right away, PBMCs were isolated by Lymphoprep density gradient centrifugation and were stained directly, with no culture step. So that batch effects would be minimized, each experiment stained and sorted samples in pairs, pairing one healthy donor with one patient. The entire amount of isolated RNA was reverse transcribed using the High Capacity cDNA Reverse Transcription Kit, so the sequenced TCRB transcripts were expressed ones. Naive, central memory and regulatory T cell samples underwent deep immunoSEQ sequencing, averaging around 3.6 million total reads per sample. Sorted cells were lysed in RLT buffer, and RNA was extracted using DNase-treated RNeasy Micro or Mini kits according to cell number. To prevent cross-contamination, each cell subset was processed individually, whereas patient and healthy donor samples were processed jointly. The immunoSEQ multiplex PCR was used to amplify TCRB sequences from cDNA, yielding 87-bp fragments that span the CDR3 region. Sequencing of the amplicons was performed on the Illumina HiSeq platform. On the study's bioinformatics: Synthetic template baselines were used to correct PCR bias computationally, reads within Hamming distance 2 were collapsed, and singletons that could not be merged were discarded. Reads were aligned against IMGT so that V, D and J genes, CDR3 length and insertions or deletions at six rearrangement sites could be assigned. Within each subset, clonotype counts were normalized to sorted cell number, and only after that were true diversity and Gini coefficients computed with the tcR R package. The overlap coefficient, calculated on TCRB nucleotide sequences, was used to quantify repertoire sharing. As a proxy for the pre-selection repertoire, out-of-frame TCRB sequences from naive cells were analyzed. Sourced from immuneACCESS, this table was stored by TCRdb with only in-frame sequences that have V and J called. A share of the clones is absent; for the studies checked, an unresolved V gene accounts for under half, and the remainder has no known explanation. V, J and clone size derive from that table, while D and trimming were established from the DNA sequence. The sample table shows about 650,000 clones, and approximately 13% are seen once. The ten largest clones capture over 0.1% of the sample.

The specimen sequenced was naive CD4+ T cells from blood. Sample cell subset or site, as interpreted from the label and publication: true naive CD4+ T cells. The chain links TRBV6-5 with TRBJ2-2; there is no confident call for the D gene. This clonotype was obtained from a man aged 25-40 years with type 1 diabetes. The base sequence is TGTGCCAGCAGCCTGAACACCGGGGAGCTGTTTTTT. It translates as CASSLNTGELFF.